This T cell receptor (beta chain) comes out of a study of cytotoxic CD8 clonotypes in ibrutinib-treated CLL. This CDR3 comprises 14 residues. Germline V gene lookup returns CDR1 SGDLS and CDR2 YYNGEE. V gave up 4 bases and J gave up 5 bases, with 15 bases separating them. The repertoire was sequenced with immunoSEQ multiplex PCR; TCRdb's copy has only in-frame clones and lacks some. The table includes roughly 60,000 clones, about 65% detected once. Sequences were derived from PBMCs, sampled after 12 months of ibrutinib treatment. The gene calls are TRBV9 and TRBJ1-1; TRBD1 might be the D (5 bases). The source of this sequence is a human donor with chronic lymphocytic leukemia. The CDR3 loop reads CASSLWDLGTEAFF. The CDR3 region has the DNA TGTGCCAGCAGCCTTTGGGACCTGGGGACTGAAGCTTTCTTT. Complete variable domain (other parts from reference TRBV9 and TRBJ1-1): DSGVTQTPKHLITATGQRVTLRCSPRSGDLSVYWYQQSLDQGLQFLIQYYNGEERAKGNILERFSAQQFPDLHSELNLSSLELGDSALYFCASSLWDLGTEAFFGQGTRLTVV.